This TCR beta chain appears in the sequencing data of a study of memory CD4+ T cells and cytomegalovirus serostatus. Study-level information: Healthy Belgian adult donors included under ten CMV-positive and some 24 CMV-negative people. Study-wide findings and caveats: Of under 200 reported CMV TCRbeta sequences, about 70 were found in memory CD4+ repertoires.

The sort gate was single viable CD3+CD4+CD8-CD45RO+ cells for memory CD4+ T cells. CD4+ T cells were isolated by positive magnetic selection. This clone was recorded a few times. The antigen remains undetermined. The table came from immunoSEQ multiplex PCR; TCRdb's copy has only in-frame clones and leaves some out. This sample has about 56,000 clones, with 70% to 85% found just once. Sequencing input: memory CD4+ T cells from blood. The TCR comes from an adult in good health and CMV-seropositive.

The CDR3 DNA is TGTGCCAGCAGTTTAAACCGGCCGGGACAGGGGGGTGGAAATCAGCCCCAGCATTTT. It codes for CASSLNRPGQGGGNQPQHF. The chain carries TRBV28 and TRBJ1-5, with 11 nucleotides matching TRBD1. Per germline, CDR1 MDHEN and CDR2 SYDVKM. This CDR3 is built from 19 residues. V lost 2 bases and J lost 4; bases outside the gene matches: 13.